This T cell receptor beta chain was identified in a study of T cells in Graves' hyperthyroidism and ophthalmopathy. CDR1 is SNHLY and CDR2 is FYNNEI in the germline V gene. J lost 2 bases, V lost 6 bases, and 7 bases had no gene match. The CDR3 has 16 amino acids. Template material for amplifying TCR beta CDR3 regions consisted of RNA transcripts. TCR CDR3 underwent first-round RT-PCR with the HTBI primer set. A single record per CDR3 protein comes from TCRdb applying MiXCR to the multiplex PCR reads. The data contain fewer than 600,000 distinct CDR3 sequences, 13% to 15% of them seen just once; the ten biggest clones take up approximately 13%. This clonotype was counted between two and nine times. Its target is not known. Diagnosing involved the use of clinical symptoms, serum thyroxine and TRAb, thyroid ultrasound and orbital computed tomography. Study-wide findings and caveats: Ophthalmopathy was model-predicted a median about 6.7 months pre-onset.

Sequencing was performed on blood. The chain has TRBV2 and TRBJ2-5; 12 nucleotides agree with TRBD2. This clonotype was sampled from a middle-aged woman with Graves' hyperthyroidism. DNA of the CDR3: TGTGCCAGCAGGAATGGGCTAGCGGGAGGGCAAGAGACCCAGTACTTC. This translates into CASRNGLAGGQETQYF.